The 19 T cell receptor beta chains listed next were all sequenced from one sample in a study of vaccination effects on CD4 cells after COVID-19. Antigens of these TCRs are unknown. Pools of viral peptides were used by the ViraFEST assay to expand antigen-specific CD4+ T cells ahead of sequencing. Subsequent to approximately 9 days of culture, CD4+ T cells were isolated. The method was immunoSEQ multiplex PCR; TCRdb's version includes in-frame clones alone and lacks a portion of them. Of about 14,000 clones listed, less than 85% are singletons. The material was CD4+ T cells from PBMCs cultured with HCoV-229E spike peptides, obtained before COVID-19 vaccination. The source of these receptors is a human donor who received a COVID-19 vaccine.

This clone has a handful of counts. CDR3 bases: TGTGCCAGCAGCCCATCCAGCCACTATGGCTACACCTTC. Translated: CASSPSSHYGYTF. The V and J genes are TRBV9 and TRBJ1-2; D remains ambiguous. Between the trimmed V and J ends, which lost 4 bases and 3 bases, there was a span of 10 bases. This CDR3 comprises 13 residues. Germline assignment: CDR1 SGDLS and CDR2 YYNGEE.

The CDR3 loop is CASSVSGGSYNEQFF. CDR3 coding DNA: TGTGCCAGCAGCGTCAGCGGCGGGTCCTACAATGAGCAGTTCTTC. This chain uses TRBV9 with TRBJ2-1; D may be TRBD2 (5 bases). V was trimmed by 2 bases and J by 1 base, leaving 10 bases between them. CDR3 length: 15 residues. Germline assignment: CDR1 SGDLS and CDR2 YYNGEE.

This chain connects TRBV18 to TRBJ2-4; D call uncertain. Trimming removed 2 bases from V and 1 base from J, with 12 bases in between. This CDR3 is built from 16 residues. Germline CDR1 KGHSH, CDR2 LQKENI. The DNA of the CDR3 is TGTGCCAGCTCACCAGAGACCTCCGCGGCCAAAAACATTCAGTACTTC. Amino acids: CASSPETSAAKNIQYF.

The V and J genes are TRBV30 and TRBJ2-6; TRBD1 is a possible D gene (5 bases). The V gene's germline CDR1 is GTSNPN and CDR2 SVGIG (reference sequence). With 3 bases removed from V and 3 bases from J, the gap between germline ends came to 12 bases. CDR3 length: 15 residues. The CDR3 bases are TGTGCCTGGAGCACCGACAGCCTTGGGGCCAACGTCCTGACTTTC. Translating gives CAWSTDSLGANVLTF.

This clone came up once. This rearrangement joins TRBV7-2 to TRBJ1-2; D ambiguous. This CDR3 contains 13 residues. Germline CDR1 reads SGHTA; CDR2 reads FQGNSA. The ends were cut back, 5 bases at V and 0 bases at J, with 7 bases in the middle. CDR3 residues: CASSPQANYGYTF. DNA of the CDR3: TGTGCCAGCAGCCCACAAGCTAACTATGGCTACACCTTC. Complete variable domain (other parts from reference TRBV7-2 and TRBJ1-2): GAGVSQSPSNKVTEKGKDVELRCDPISGHTALYWYRQSLGQGLEFLIYFQGNSAPDKSGLPSDRFSAERTGGSVSTLTIQRTQQEDSAVYLCASSPQANYGYTFGSGTRLTVV.

This clone has just a few counts. This sequence joins TRBV19 and TRBJ1-6; 7 positions match TRBD1. Germline lookup yields CDR1 LNHDA and CDR2 SQIVND (reference sequence). J gave up 5 bases and V 6 bases, and 4 bases lay outside the gene matches. The CDR3 consists of 14 residues. CDR3 in amino acids: CASSNRGNNSPLHF. CDR3 bases: TGTGCCAGTAGCAACAGGGGAAATAATTCACCCCTCCACTTT.

The CDR3 reads CASSELAGADTQYF. In nucleotides, the CDR3 is TGTGCCAGCAGTGAGCTAGCGGGGGCAGATACGCAGTATTTT. The chain has TRBV6-4 and TRBJ2-3; 10 positions match TRBD2. V dropped 3 bases and J dropped 4; count of bases not matched to a gene: 1. Germline V lookup: CDR1 MRHNA, CDR2 SNTAGT. The CDR3 totals 14 residues.

The chain links TRBV18 to TRBJ1-2, with D possibly TRBD1 on 6 matching bases. Trimming removed 0 bases at V and 3 bases at J, with 17 bases between. The CDR3 has 17 amino acids. Per the germline V gene, CDR1 is KGHSH and CDR2 is LQKENI. The CDR3 bases are TGTGCCAGCTCACCACCAAATCAGGGGCGGCTTGACTATGGCTACACCTTC. This sequence encodes CASSPPNQGRLDYGYTF. Full variable domain (missing parts from reference TRBV18 and TRBJ1-2): NAGVMQNPRHLVRRRGQEARLRCSPMKGHSHVYWYRQLPEEGLKFMVYLQKENIIDESGMPKERFSAEFPKEGPSILRIQQVVRGDSAAYFCASSPPNQGRLDYGYTFGSGTRLTVV.

The J gene is TRBJ1-3, the V gene TRBV19; 8 nucleotides align to TRBD1. CDR1 and CDR2 (germline): LNHDA, SQIVND (reference sequence). The CDR3 extends over 14 amino acids. V was clipped by 7 bases and J by 5 bases; unmatched bases: 7. The CDR3 DNA is TGTGCCAGTACCATGGGACAGGAGAGAAACACCATATATTTT. Translated, it gives CASTMGQERNTIYF.

The chain links TRBV18 to TRBJ2-6; 8 nucleotides line up with TRBD1. J gave up 0 bases and V 1 base, and 5 bases lay outside the gene matches. In germline, CDR1 is KGHSH, CDR2 LQKENI. The CDR3 extends over 18 amino acids. As DNA, the CDR3 is TGTGCCAGCTCACCACGGTACAGGGGGGTCTCTGGGGCCAACGTCCTGACTTTC. This translates into CASSPRYRGVSGANVLTF.

J is TRBJ1-3 and V is TRBV30; D not resolved. CDR1 GTSNPN and CDR2 SVGIG come from the germline V gene (reference sequence). V gave up 0 bases and J gave up 2 bases, with 8 bases separating them. This CDR3 comprises 14 residues. The CDR3 sequence: CAWSVRTAGNTIYF. The CDR3 region has the DNA TGTGCCTGGAGTGTGAGGACCGCTGGAAACACCATATATTTT. Full variable domain (remainder filled in from reference TRBV30 and TRBJ1-3): SQTIHQWPATLVQPVGSPLSLECTVEGTSNPNLYWYRQAAGRGLQLLFYSVGIGQISSEVPQNLSASRPQDRQFILSSKKLLLSDSGFYLCAWSVRTAGNTIYFGEGSWLTVV.

The V gene is TRBV19, the J gene TRBJ2-2; 7 bases are shared with TRBD1. J gave up 7 bases and V 6 bases, and 14 bases lay outside the gene matches. CDR3 length: 16 amino acids. Germline V gene lookup returns CDR1 LNHDA and CDR2 SQIVND (reference sequence). The CDR3 sequence is CASSLPSGQRNGELFF. The DNA of the CDR3 is TGTGCCAGTAGCCTTCCCTCGGGACAGCGAAACGGGGAGCTGTTTTTT.

The chain employs TRBV7-2 and TRBJ1-2; 8 positions match TRBD1. CDR3 length: 14 residues. CDR1 and CDR2 (germline): SGHTA, FQGNSA. Losses at the gene ends were 4 bases for V and 7 bases for J; bases not matched to a gene: 8. The CDR3 sequence is CASSSTGGGLGYTF. In DNA form, the CDR3 reads TGTGCCAGCAGCTCTACAGGGGGGGGCCTTGGCTACACCTTC.

This clone is medium-sized. This chain joins TRBV3-1 (or the pseudogene TRBV3-2) and TRBJ1-3; unclear D gene. From germline, CDR1 is LGHDT and CDR2 YNNKEL (reference sequence). Trimming took off 0 bases at V and 7 bases at J, with 16 bases between the two ends. This CDR3 contains 16 residues. CDR3 sequence (DNA): TGTGCCAGCAGCCAAGATAGCTTGGGGAGTCGGAACACCATATATTTT. Protein sequence: CASSQDSLGSRNTIYF.

The chain combines TRBV4-1 with TRBJ2-3; TRBD2 matches at 8 bases. Germline V lookup: CDR1 MGHRA, CDR2 YSYEKL. The CDR3 sequence is 14 residues long. After removal of 6 bases from V and 4 bases from J, the junction contained 6 bases not matched to a gene. The CDR3 spells CASRRRTSSDTQYF. Written as DNA, the CDR3 is TGCGCCAGCAGACGAAGGACTAGCTCAGATACGCAGTATTTT.

This clone appeared a single time. The chain has TRBV2 and TRBJ2-7; 8 bases line up with TRBD1. From germline, CDR1 is SNHLY and CDR2 FYNNEI. This CDR3 spans 13 amino acids. The V segment lost 2 bases and the J segment 7 bases; nucleotides outside the gene matches: 4. This CDR3 reads CASSEQGAGEQYF. CDR3 DNA: TGTGCCAGCAGTGAACAGGGGGCTGGGGAGCAGTACTTC. The whole variable domain, remainder taken from reference TRBV2 and TRBJ2-7, is EPEVTQTPSHQVTQMGQEVILRCVPISNHLYFYWYRQILGQKVEFLVSFYNNEISEKSEIFDDQFSVERPDGSNFTLKIRSTKLEDSAMYFCASSEQGAGEQYFGPGTRLTVT.

J is TRBJ1-3 and V is TRBV5-6; a possible D gene is TRBD1 (5 bases). The ends were cut back, 3 bases at V and 0 bases at J, with 10 bases in the middle. The CDR3 is 15 residues long. Looked up from germline, CDR1 is SGHDT and CDR2 is YYEEEE. The CDR3 DNA is TGTGCCAGCAGCTCCGGGGCCTACTCTGGAAACACCATATATTTT. Amino acid sequence: CASSSGAYSGNTIYF. Combining the CDR3 with reference TRBV5-6 and TRBJ1-3 gives the whole variable domain DAGVTQSPTHLIKTRGQQVTLRCSPKSGHDTVSWYQQALGQGPQFIFQYYEEEERQRGNFPDRFSGHQFPNYSSELNVNALLLGDSALYLCASSSGAYSGNTIYFGEGSWLTVV.

CDR3 sequence: CASSPRSAARGGAQYF. In nucleotides, the CDR3 is TGTGCCAGCAGCCCTCGATCCGCGGCCAGGGGTGGGGCGCAGTATTTT. V usage is TRBV5-4 and J usage is TRBJ2-3; the D gene is possibly TRBD1 (6 bases). CDR1 is SGHNT and CDR2 is YYREEE in the germline V gene (reference sequence). V was clipped by 4 bases and J by 10 bases, with 25 bases between them. The CDR3 has 16 residues. Full variable domain (rest looked up from reference TRBV5-4 and TRBJ2-3): ETGVTQSPTHLIKTRGQQVTLRCSSQSGHNTVSWYQQALGQGPQFIFQYYREEENGRGNFPPRFSGLQFPNYSSELNVNALELDDSALYLCASSPRSAARGGAQYFGPGTRLTVL.

For the CDR3, the DNA is TGTGCCACCAGTCACGCCGGACAGGGGGCAACCGGGGAGCTGTTTTTT. As protein: CATSHAGQGATGELFF. V gene TRBV24-1 combines with J gene TRBJ2-2; 11 bases match TRBD1. Germline V gene lookup returns CDR1 KGHDR and CDR2 SFDVKD. The trim removed 6 bases at V and 5 bases at J, leaving 7 bases unmatched. The CDR3 contains 16 residues.